These 9 T cell receptor beta chains came from one sample sequenced in a study of human T cells and chemical hapten exposure. TCRdb reprocessed the 5' RACE reads with MiXCR, giving one entry per CDR3 protein. This table has about 110,000 distinct CDR3 sequences, around a fifth appearing once. Unseparated into fractions, whole blood served as the source from which total RNA was extracted. Source of these receptors: a human donor in good health.

This clonotype was detected a few times. The gene calls are TRBV29-1 and TRBJ2-3; 7 bases agree with TRBD2. V dropped 7 bases and J dropped 5; count of bases not matched to a gene: 18. CDR1 is SQVTM and CDR2 is ANQGSEA in the germline V gene. This CDR3 region has 16 residues. CDR3 residues: CSASHFQTSAVDTQYF. The CDR3 bases are TGCAGCGCTTCCCACTTTCAAACTAGCGCCGTAGATACGCAGTATTTT.

V usage is TRBV6-2 or TRBV6-3 and J usage is TRBJ2-3; D is possibly TRBD2 (5 bases). Trimming removed 4 bases from V and 4 bases from J, with 9 bases in between. This CDR3 contains 13 residues. The germline CDR1 and CDR2 sequences are MNHEY and SVGEGT. The CDR3 sequence: CASSFLGADTQYF. As DNA, the CDR3 is TGTGCCAGCAGTTTCCTCGGGGCAGATACGCAGTATTTT.

The gene calls are TRBV6-5 and TRBJ2-1, with TRBD2 matching over 10 bases. From germline, CDR1 is MNHEY and CDR2 SVGAGI. CDR3 length: 18 residues. V was clipped by 2 bases and J by 0 bases; unmatched bases: 7. This CDR3 reads CASSYGDASGSSYNEQFF. The CDR3 DNA is TGTGCCAGCAGTTACGGGGATGCTAGCGGGAGCTCCTACAATGAGCAGTTCTTC.

This clonotype was recorded a few times. The J gene is TRBJ2-1, the V gene TRBV28, with D perhaps assigned TRBD1 or TRBD2 (7 bases each). Germline lookup yields CDR1 MDHEN and CDR2 SYDVKM. The CDR3 consists of 15 residues. Between the trimmed V and J ends, which lost 6 bases and 3 bases, there was a span of 15 bases. CDR3 amino acids: CASSQGERDYNEQFF. CDR3 coding DNA: TGTGCCAGCAGCCAGGGGGAGCGGGACTACAATGAGCAGTTCTTC.

The chain uses TRBV27 and TRBJ2-3, with D possibly called TRBD1 or TRBD2 (5 bases each). The CDR3 extends over 13 amino acids. V shed 3 bases and J shed 6 bases, with 10 bases lying between them. Germline CDR1 is MNHEY and CDR2 is SMNVEV (reference sequence). CDR3 DNA: TGTGCCAGCAGTTTGGGACCCGGGGATACGCAGTATTTT. As protein: CASSLGPGDTQYF.

In its sample, this clonotype was seen a few times. The chain employs TRBV2 and TRBJ2-4; the D is unclear. CDR1 and CDR2 (germline): SNHLY, FYNNEI. The CDR3 has 15 residues. V shed 5 bases and J shed 3 bases, with 14 bases lying between them. In DNA form, the CDR3 reads TGTGCCAGCAGTCCGGGCCCTAGTGACAAAAACATTCAGTACTTC. Amino acids: CASSPGPSDKNIQYF.

V gene TRBV20-1 combines with J gene TRBJ2-3; the match to TRBD2 covers 10 bases. The germline V gene encodes CDR1 DFQATT and CDR2 SNEGSKA (reference sequence). J was trimmed by 2 bases and V by 5 bases; bases with no gene match: 16. The length of the CDR3 is 18 residues. CDR3 sequence (DNA): TGCAGTGCTCCCGGGACTAGCGAGGGGTCATTTTTCACAGATACGCAGTATTTT. Translated, it gives CSAPGTSEGSFFTDTQYF.

This clonotype was recorded a few times. The CDR3: CSVGYSGTGGVPNTEAFF. The CDR3 coding sequence is TGCAGCGTAGGGTACTCCGGGACAGGGGGCGTCCCGAACACTGAAGCTTTCTTT. The V call is TRBV29-1, the J call TRBJ1-1; 12 bases are a match to TRBD1. The CDR3 loop spans 18 amino acids. Germline assignment: CDR1 SQVTM and CDR2 ANQGSEA. Trimming cost V 6 bases and J 1 base; bases outside gene matches: 15.

About this clonotype: The missing conserved phenylalanine or tryptophan at the end of this CDR3 makes a read error likely. The chain is built from TRBV6-1 and TRBJ1-2; 11 nucleotides align to TRBD1. CDR1 MNHNS and CDR2 SASEGT come from the germline V gene. This CDR3 is built from 14 residues. Trimming at V came to 11 bases and at J to 3 bases, leaving 8 bases not matched to a gene. The CDR3 reads CALLSGQGDYGYTL. The CDR3 DNA reads as TGTGCCCTGTTATCGGGACAGGGGGACTATGGCTACACCTTG.